This TCR beta chain is from a study of shared clonotypes between healthy human individuals. Trimming cost V 6 bases and J 5 bases; bases outside gene matches: 4. The germline CDR1 and CDR2 sequences are SQVTM and ANQGSEA. This CDR3 is built from 12 residues. Sequenced by immunoSEQ multiplex PCR; TCRdb stores in-frame clones only, minus some. The sample carries about 2.4 million clones, approximately 93% recorded once. All of the donors resided in Nashville, Tennessee, and each was a Caucasian adult. The sequence was obtained from a young man in good health. Some clones in this sample may be carry-over from other donors' samples. Sequenced sample: naive CD4+ T cells from PBMCs. Described subset: CD45RA+ positively selected. This chain connects TRBV29-1 to TRBJ2-1; 7 bases align to TRBD1. The CDR3 protein is CSVATGHNEQFF. The CDR3, as DNA: TGCAGCGTGGCGACAGGGCACAATGAGCAGTTCTTC.